This TCR beta chain was sequenced for a study of regulatory T cells in long-lasting Graves disease (dated by TCRdb to the early 2020s). For context, the study as a whole: In the newly diagnosed Graves' disease group, patients had been taking antithyroid drugs for less than 3 months. The study was registered as a clinical trial and conducted in China. TCR sequencing covered some 13 persistent and roughly 20 newly diagnosed Graves' disease patients, around 33 samples in total. Persistent Graves' disease patients were compared with newly diagnosed Graves' disease patients by peripheral blood TCR sequencing and RNA sequencing.

Findings and caveats that apply to the study as a whole: Compared with newly diagnosed patients, patients with persistent Graves' disease had lower TCR Shannon entropy and fewer highly expanded clones, which suggests clonal expansion. Sequencing and analysis were limited to the TCR beta chain. The authors noted that the small sample size was a limitation that may lower accuracy. A larger number of public clonotypes was shared among persistent patients (over 2,500) than among newly diagnosed patients (over 850). Peripheral blood alone was examined, since thyroid tissue, which constituted the primary lesion, could not be accessed.

What the time point label conveys for this sample: newly diagnosed GD, antithyroid drugs for less than 3 months. For both TCR sequencing and RNA sequencing, RNA was extracted from PBMCs using TRIzol. Graves' disease was diagnosed according to American Thyroid Association guidelines. Patients were recruited from an endocrinology department in Xi'an, China. Each patient gave around 9 milliliters of peripheral blood, collected in an EDTA anticoagulant tube. Ficoll Paque Plus density gradient separation was used to isolate PBMCs, and no further T cell sorting was done. RNA quality was checked with an Agilent 2100 Bioanalyzer and agarose gel, and concentration with a NanoDrop 2000. On this clonotype itself: Its antigen remains unidentified. No qualities accompany the bases; no much larger clone lies one base away.

Library creation used multiplex PCR. TCRdb records Illumina HiSeq 4000 as the sequencer. To build TCR beta libraries, CDR3 regions were amplified by Arm-PCR using iRepertoire HTBI primers. Before sequencing, the PCR products went through gel purification. The study's own analysis went as follows. Gene usage analysis of CDR3 amino acid clonotypes used the 62 TRBV and around 13 TRBJ segments found across samples. COPE and FqMerger were used to merge filtered high-quality paired reads into contigs. Contigs were aligned with BLAST to IMGT TRBV, TRBD and TRBJ reference genes, and CDR3 was defined per IMGT. Any clonotype with a frequency above 0.1% was counted as a highly expanded clone. Repertoire diversity was measured by Shannon entropy, and V-J evenness by the Gini coefficient. A clonotype found in more than one individual was treated as public. TCRdb reran the public reads through fastp at Q25 and MiXCR, keeping productive beta chains. Merged by CDR3 protein, the rows form single entries marked with the most common genes and DNA. The V and J calls follow TCRdb's processing rather than the paper's. The sample table shows about 240,000 distinct CDR3 sequences, and over 20% are seen once. The ten largest clonotypes hold approximately 15% of the sample.

This TCR was recovered from a female donor with Graves disease. The sample here was peripheral blood mononuclear cells (PBMCs), taken at new diagnosis, from a patient treated with antithyroid drugs.

The CDR3 is CASSAQTGTGELFF. The DNA is TGTGCCAGCAGTGCTCAAACAGGGACCGGGGAGCTGTTTTTT. The chain joins TRBV6-4 to TRBJ2-2; the best D guess is TRBD1, with 6 bases matching. Reading the germline V gene gives CDR1 MRHNA and CDR2 SNTAGT. V is reduced by 4 bases and J by 5 bases, leaving a spacing of 11 bases between them. The CDR3, from cysteine to phenylalanine, totals 14 residues. Only the CDR3 DNA is retained, 42 bases long and in frame from the first base.